This TCR beta chain was recovered during a study of T cells in localized non-small cell lung cancer. Findings and limits, study-wide: Uninvolved adjacent lung had the highest recorded T cell clonality, with tumor below it. Sequencing, confined to only one tumor region, leaves heterogeneity possible. Median around 62 top-100 tumor clones were shared with paired adjacent lung.

This clone occurred a few times. Its antigen is unknown. In germline, CDR1 is LNHNV, CDR2 YYDKDF (reference sequence). The CDR3 contains 14 residues. Between the trimmed V and J ends, which lost 0 bases and 4 bases, there was a span of 9 bases. In each case, adjacent lung free of atypia was taken at least 2 cm from the tumor margin. Using immunoSEQ multiplex PCR, the repertoire was profiled, and TCRdb retains in-frame clones only, with some absent. The table has fewer than 3,000 clones, approximately 31% seen once. The sequence was collected from a man between 40 and 70 years old with stage I lung adenocarcinoma. Sequences were derived from normal lung tissue next to the tumor, sampled before any cancer treatment. This chain links TRBV15 with TRBJ1-1, with a possible D match to TRBD1 (5 bases). In nucleotides, the CDR3 is TGTGCCACCAGCAGAGATAGGGGAGGCACTGAAGCTTTCTTT. Its protein is CATSRDRGGTEAFF.